The T cell receptor (beta chain) under discussion was sequenced for a study of shared clonotypes between healthy human individuals. Trimming took off 6 bases at V and 6 bases at J, with 17 bases between the two ends. There are 14 residues in the CDR3. Per the germline V gene, CDR1 is KGHSH and CDR2 is LQKENI. Clones were sequenced by immunoSEQ multiplex PCR, and TCRdb holds only the in-frame ones, with some missing. The table has about 2.4 million clones, approximately 93% seen once. The V call is TRBV18, the J call TRBJ1-1; D ambiguous. This TCR came from a man between 18 and 29 years old in good health. Some clones in this sample may be carry-over from other donors' samples. The sample was naive CD4+ T cells from PBMCs. As to subset: CD45RA+ positively selected. The CDR3 is CASSQHQEAPEAFF. The CDR3 bases are TGTGCCAGCTCGCAACATCAGGAGGCCCCTGAAGCTTTCTTT.